This T cell receptor (beta chain) was identified during a study of tumor-infiltrating lymphocytes in primary liver carcinoma. Regarding this clonotype: Its antigen is not known. It may be a read error: a sequence one base away is much more abundant.

This CDR3 comprises 17 residues. CDR1 LGHNA and CDR2 YNFKEQ come from the germline V gene. V was pared by 8 bases and J by 7 bases, with 26 bases between. Without any cell sorting, about 19-30 mg of bulk tissue yielded co-extracted RNA and DNA. Reverse transcription of approximately 520 ng total RNA with a constant-region primer produced TCR beta cDNA. What produced the TCR beta libraries was three nested multiplex PCR rounds using slightly modified ARM-PCR. A C-beta reverse primer and TRBV1-TRBV30 forward primers served in each of the first two PCR rounds, at 10 cycles apiece. TCRdb called the multiplex PCR reads again in MiXCR, with one record for every CDR3 protein. Of roughly 100,000 distinct CDR3 sequences in the sample, around two thirds were seen once. General study findings and limits: A fraction of only about 7-25% of top clones appeared in all five tumor regions.

The receptor was derived from a woman aged 60-75 years with primary liver carcinoma and hepatitis B virus infection. The sample taken for sequencing was liver tumor tissue from sampling region 2. The subset: tumor region T2, inferior pole. The chain employs TRBV4-2 and TRBJ2-2; the D call may be TRBD1 or TRBD2 (6 bases each). This chain's CDR3 is CASCPATSSQQGGELFF. CDR3 sequence (DNA): TGTGCCAGCTGCCCAGCCACTAGCTCCCAACAGGGCGGGGAGCTGTTTTTT.